The text below deals with one T cell receptor (beta chain). Its target is not known. The sample originates from a study of Graves' ophthalmopathy and Graves' hyperthyroidism. Whole-study findings and limits: Most expanded thyroid clonotypes above 0.001 frequency also appeared in blood. The model predicted ophthalmopathy progression with 70.59% sensitivity and around 72% specificity.

Clinical symptoms, serum thyroxine, TRAb, thyroid ultrasound and orbital computed tomography determined diagnosis. The authors amplified TCR beta CDR3 regions, and they did so from RNA transcripts for repertoire sequencing. HTBI primers primed a first-round RT-PCR, and a second-round multiplex PCR followed. TCRdb re-derived calls from the multiplex PCR reads in MiXCR, one entry per CDR3 protein. Among 150,000 or so distinct CDR3 sequences, 39% were seen once, and the ten largest hold about 8.2%. The V end lost 6 bases, the J end lost 2 bases, and 13 bases lay between the germline ends. Germline V gene sequence: CDR1 DFQATT, CDR2 SNEGSKA (reference sequence). This CDR3 has 13 amino acids.

This chain connects TRBV20-1 to TRBJ1-1, with D maybe TRBD1 (5 bases). The source material was peripheral blood. This TCR was recovered from a man aged 25-45 years with Graves' ophthalmopathy. CDR3 in DNA: TGCAGTGCCCCCAGGGACGGTAACACTGAAGCTTTCTTT. It specifies CSAPRDGNTEAFF.